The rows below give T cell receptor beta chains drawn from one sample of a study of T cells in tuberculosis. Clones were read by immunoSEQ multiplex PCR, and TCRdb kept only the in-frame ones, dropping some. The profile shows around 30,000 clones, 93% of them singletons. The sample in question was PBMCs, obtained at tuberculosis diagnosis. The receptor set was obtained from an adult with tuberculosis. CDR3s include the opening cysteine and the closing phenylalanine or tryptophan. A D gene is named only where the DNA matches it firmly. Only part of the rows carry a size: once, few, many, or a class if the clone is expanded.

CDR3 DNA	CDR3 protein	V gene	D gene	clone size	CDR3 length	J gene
TGCGCCAGCAGCCAAGAGGTCGTGGACAGTGTCTACAATGAGCAGTTCTTC	CASSQEVVDSVYNEQFF	TRBV4-1	.	.	17	TRBJ2-1
TGTGCCAGCGGGGGGACTAGTACAGATACGCAGTATTTT	CASGGTSTDTQYF	TRBV19	TRBD2	.	13	TRBJ2-3
TGTGCCAGCAGCCCTACTAGCGGGGGTTACAATGAGCAGTTCTTC	CASSPTSGGYNEQFF	TRBV7-3	TRBD2	.	15	TRBJ2-1
TGTGCCAGCAGCTCCAGGTCCGGGACTAGCCACATTCAGTACTTC	CASSSRSGTSHIQYF	TRBV9	TRBD2	.	15	TRBJ2-4
TGTGCCAGCAGTGCAGGAGAGACCCAGTACTTC	CASSAGETQYF	TRBV2	.	.	11	TRBJ2-5
TGTGCCAGCAGCATAGGACAGGAGACCTCCTACGAGCAGTACTTC	CASSIGQETSYEQYF	TRBV5-8	TRBD1	.	15	TRBJ2-7
TGTGCCAGCAGTACAGGGGACATCTATGGCTACACCTTC	CASSTGDIYGYTF	TRBV6-1	TRBD1	.	13	TRBJ1-2
TGTGCCAGCAGTAAATTCCACACAGATACGCAGTATTTT	CASSKFHTDTQYF	TRBV6-5	.	.	13	TRBJ2-3
TGTGCCAGCAGTGGGACAGGGAACTATGGCTACACCTTC	CASSGTGNYGYTF	TRBV2	TRBD1	once	13	TRBJ1-2
TGTGCCAGCAATAATAATAACAGGGGGGAGGGCTACACCTTC	CASNNNNRGEGYTF	TRBV6-4	TRBD1	.	14	TRBJ1-2
TGTGCCAGCAGCTCCGGGACTAGCGGGGTGGAGGGAGAGACCCAGTACTTC	CASSSGTSGVEGETQYF	TRBV7-3	TRBD2	.	17	TRBJ2-5
TGTGCCAGCAGTTACTCGAGACCGGGGGGCGTTACTGAAGCTTTCTTT	CASSYSRPGGVTEAFF	TRBV6-6	.	.	16	TRBJ1-1
TGTGCCAGCAGCTTGGAGGGACAGGGGGCGAGTACTGAAGCTTTCTTT	CASSLEGQGASTEAFF	TRBV5-5	TRBD1	.	16	TRBJ1-1
TGCGCCAGCAGCGGCAGCGGGACACCCTCCTACGAGCAGTACTTC	CASSGSGTPSYEQYF	TRBV5-1	.	.	15	TRBJ2-7
TGTGCCAGCTGTGGGACTAGCGGGGGGCCCTCCTACAATGAGCAGTTCTTC	CASCGTSGGPSYNEQFF	TRBV2	TRBD2	.	17	TRBJ2-1
TGCAGCGTTGGGCAGAAAGAGACCCAGTACTTC	CSVGQKETQYF	TRBV29-1	.	.	11	TRBJ2-5
TGTGCCAGCAGCCAAGATAGCCAGGGGGCCACTGGGGCCAACGTCCTGACTTTC	CASSQDSQGATGANVLTF	TRBV4-2	TRBD1	.	18	TRBJ2-6
TGTGCCAGCAGCTTGGCGACTAGCGGGGGGGCCACTGAGCAGTTCTTC	CASSLATSGGATEQFF	TRBV5-6	TRBD2	.	16	TRBJ2-1
TGCAGCGTTCGGGACAGGGGTCAAGAGACCCAGTACTTC	CSVRDRGQETQYF	TRBV29-1	TRBD1	.	13	TRBJ2-5
TGTGCCATCAGTGCCTCTCAGCGGGGGGGACCCTACGAGCAGTACTTC	CAISASQRGGPYEQYF	TRBV10-3	TRBD2	.	16	TRBJ2-7
TGTGCCAGTAGTGGACTAGCGGGAGTTCCAGATACGCAGTATTTT	CASSGLAGVPDTQYF	TRBV19	TRBD2	.	15	TRBJ2-3
TGTGCCAGCAGTGAACTAGGGGGGACTAGCACTGAAGCTTTCTTT	CASSELGGTSTEAFF	TRBV2	.	.	15	TRBJ1-1
TGTGCCAGCAGGGGGACTAGCGGTTACTCCTACAATGAGCAGTTCTTC	CASRGTSGYSYNEQFF	TRBV2	TRBD2	.	16	TRBJ2-1
TGTGCCAGCAGTGGTGGGGGGGGCGATGAGCAGTTCTTC	CASSGGGGDEQFF	TRBV2	.	.	13	TRBJ2-1
TGTGCCAGCTCACCAGTTAGGAACACTGAAGCTTTCTTT	CASSPVRNTEAFF	TRBV18	.	.	13	TRBJ1-1
TGTGCCACCCGGGAGGAGACAGGGGTCTATGGCTACACCTTC	CATREETGVYGYTF	TRBV2	TRBD1	.	14	TRBJ1-2
TGTGCCAGCACAGCGGGGGATACGCAGTATTTT	CASTAGDTQYF	TRBV28	TRBD2	.	11	TRBJ2-3
TGTGCCAGTAGTATGACTGGGGGCTCTGGCTACACCTTC	CASSMTGGSGYTF	TRBV19	.	.	13	TRBJ1-2
TGTGCCAGCAGTGAAGGTGTCAAGATCAGCGCAGATACGCAGTATTTT	CASSEGVKISADTQYF	TRBV2	.	once	16	TRBJ2-3
TGTGCCAGCAGTGACGGACAGTTGCCCCTGCCAGATACGCAGTATTTT	CASSDGQLPLPDTQYF	TRBV28	.	.	16	TRBJ2-3
TGTGCCGGGGGAGGCGGAAATGAAAAACTGTTTTTT	CAGGGGNEKLFF	TRBV28	.	.	12	TRBJ1-4
TGTGCCAGCAGCTCAGGACTAGCGGCCATCTACGAGCAGTACTTC	CASSSGLAAIYEQYF	TRBV7-3	TRBD2	.	15	TRBJ2-7
TGTGCCAGCAGCCGGGGAGGGAACTATGGCTACACCTTC	CASSRGGNYGYTF	TRBV28	.	.	13	TRBJ1-2
TGTGCCAGCAGCGTAAAAGCGGGAGGGCAAGAGACCCAGTACTTC	CASSVKAGGQETQYF	TRBV9	TRBD2	once	15	TRBJ2-5
TGTGCCAGCGGGGGTCAGGCGGGGAATGAGCAGTTCTTC	CASGGQAGNEQFF	TRBV2	.	.	13	TRBJ2-1
TGCGCCAGCAGCTTGGGCACAGGGTCGGTTGGAAACACCATATATTTT	CASSLGTGSVGNTIYF	TRBV5-1	.	.	16	TRBJ1-3
TGTGCCAGCAGCTACCAATTAGGGACTAGCGGGATTTGGACCTACGAGCAGTACTTC	CASSYQLGTSGIWTYEQYF	TRBV7-9	TRBD2	once	19	TRBJ2-7